This T cell receptor (beta chain) came from a study of T-cell memory formation after mild COVID-19. Regarding the study as a whole: Shrinking CD4+ clones were chiefly CM and EM; CD8+ ones were chiefly EMRA.

A word on this clonotype: No antigen is known for it.

Barcoded TCR alpha and TCR beta cDNA libraries with UMIs came from 5'RACE using constant-segment primers. MiXCR was run by TCRdb on the 5' RACE reads, yielding one entry per CDR3 protein. The repertoire holds 340,000 or so distinct CDR3 sequences, with roughly 13% as singletons. The length of the CDR3 is 15 residues. From germline, CDR1 is LGHNA and CDR2 YSLEER. V shed 0 bases and J shed 4 bases, with 12 bases lying between them. Sequenced material: PBMCs or a T cell subset sorted from them (not recorded which). The clonotype was recovered from a man aged 18-30 years who had mild COVID-19 (a few samples of this study predate the infection). Cell type and time point are not known. The V gene is TRBV4-3, the J gene TRBJ1-1, with D uncertain. The CDR3 region has the DNA TGCGCCAGCAGCCAAGATTGGGGTTGGGGCACTGAAGCTTTCTTT. Translation gives CASSQDWGWGTEAFF.